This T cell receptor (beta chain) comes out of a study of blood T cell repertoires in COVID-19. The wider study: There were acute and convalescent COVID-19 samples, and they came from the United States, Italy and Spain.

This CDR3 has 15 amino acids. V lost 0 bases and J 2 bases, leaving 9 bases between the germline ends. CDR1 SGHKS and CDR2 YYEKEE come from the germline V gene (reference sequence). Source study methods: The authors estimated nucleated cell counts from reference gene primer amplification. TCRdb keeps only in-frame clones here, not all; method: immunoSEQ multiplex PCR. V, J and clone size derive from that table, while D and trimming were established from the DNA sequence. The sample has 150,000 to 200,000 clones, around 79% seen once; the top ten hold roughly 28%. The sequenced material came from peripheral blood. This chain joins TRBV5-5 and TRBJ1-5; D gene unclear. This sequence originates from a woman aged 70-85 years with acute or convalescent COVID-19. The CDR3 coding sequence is TGTGCCAGCAGCTTGGCGTTAGGAGGCAATCAGCCCCAGCATTTT. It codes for CASSLALGGNQPQHF.